The present T cell receptor beta chain was sequenced within a study of T cell responses to AZD1222 COVID-19 vaccine. Libraries were prepared by immunoSEQ multiplex PCR; TCRdb keeps only in-frame clonotypes and omits some of them. The profile shows about 97,000 clones, around nine tenths of them singletons. With 0 bases removed from V and 0 bases from J, the gap between germline ends came to 11 bases. The CDR3 is 15 residues long. CDR1 and CDR2 from the germline V gene are GTSNPN and SVGIG (reference sequence). The TCR originated in an adult in good health. The chain has TRBV30 and TRBJ1-1; unclear D gene. The specimen comprised peripheral blood, sampled on day 0 of AZD1222 vaccination. CDR3 nucleotide sequence: TGTGCCTGGAGTGTACGGCGGGAATTGAACACTGAAGCTTTCTTT. Protein sequence: CAWSVRRELNTEAFF.